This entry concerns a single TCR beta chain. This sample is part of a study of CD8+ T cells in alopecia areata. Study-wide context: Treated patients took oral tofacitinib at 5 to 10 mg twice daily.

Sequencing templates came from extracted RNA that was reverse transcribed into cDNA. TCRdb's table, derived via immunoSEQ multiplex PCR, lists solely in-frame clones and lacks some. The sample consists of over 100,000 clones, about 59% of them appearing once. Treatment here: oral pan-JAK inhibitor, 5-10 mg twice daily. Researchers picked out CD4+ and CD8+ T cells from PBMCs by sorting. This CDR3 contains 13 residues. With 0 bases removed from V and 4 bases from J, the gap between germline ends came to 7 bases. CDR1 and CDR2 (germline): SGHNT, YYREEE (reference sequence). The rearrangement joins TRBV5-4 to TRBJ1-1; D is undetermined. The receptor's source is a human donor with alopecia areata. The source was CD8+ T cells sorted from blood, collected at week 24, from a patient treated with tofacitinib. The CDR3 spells CASSLGVSTEAFF. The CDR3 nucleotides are TGTGCCAGCAGCTTGGGTGTCAGCACTGAAGCTTTCTTT.